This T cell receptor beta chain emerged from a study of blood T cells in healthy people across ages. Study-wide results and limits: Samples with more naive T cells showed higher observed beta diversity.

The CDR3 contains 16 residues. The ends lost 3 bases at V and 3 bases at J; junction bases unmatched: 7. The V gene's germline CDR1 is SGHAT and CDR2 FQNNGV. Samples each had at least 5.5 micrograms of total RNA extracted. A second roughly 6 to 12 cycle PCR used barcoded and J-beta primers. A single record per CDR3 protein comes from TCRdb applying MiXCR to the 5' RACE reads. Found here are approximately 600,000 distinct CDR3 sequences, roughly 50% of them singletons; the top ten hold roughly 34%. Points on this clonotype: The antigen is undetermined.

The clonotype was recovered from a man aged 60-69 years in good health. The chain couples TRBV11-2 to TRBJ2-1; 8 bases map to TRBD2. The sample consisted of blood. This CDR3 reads CASSFGGGTGYNEQFF. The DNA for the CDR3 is TGTGCCAGCAGCTTCGGGGGGGGGACCGGCTACAATGAGCAGTTCTTC.